This T cell receptor beta chain derives from a study of blood T cell repertoires in COVID-19. Looking at the study overall: Acute-phase and convalescent COVID-19 samples originated in the United States, Italy and Spain. T cells, B-cell-depleted T cells, or PBMCs provided the cDNA or gDNA that served as material.

The germline gives CDR1 SGHTS, CDR2 YDEGEE. This CDR3 comprises 16 residues. With V trimmed by 4 bases and J by 4 bases, 5 bases remained unmatched. Original handling: The assay estimated nucleated cells by amplifying reference gene primers. Some clones are missing from TCRdb's copy, which holds only in-frame ones; the method was immunoSEQ multiplex PCR. The D gene and trimming were derived from the DNA, and the V and J assignments and clone size from that table. The repertoire holds about 270,000 clones, with more than 65% as singletons. Specimen: peripheral blood. This receptor was taken from a woman in her late teens or twenties with acute or convalescent COVID-19. The J gene is TRBJ2-5, the V gene TRBV5-8, with 15 bases identical to TRBD2. The CDR3 DNA sequence: TGTGCCAGCAGCGGTGGACTAGCGGGAGGGGTAGAGACCCAGTACTTC. This sequence encodes CASSGGLAGGVETQYF.